This TCR beta chain was sequenced in a study of cytomegalovirus exposure and HLA in healthy donors. Study-wide results and caveats: Later work found most CMV-associated TCR beta chains apparently HLA-restricted. Immune exposure information comprised only CMV serostatus.

PCR was performed using 60 Vbeta and 13 Jbeta primers. The table came from immunoSEQ multiplex PCR; TCRdb's copy has only in-frame clones and leaves some out. The table lists 150,000 to 200,000 clones, 80% to 90% of them singletons. CDR3 length equals 14 residues. The germline V gene encodes CDR1 SGDLS and CDR2 YYNGEE. V dropped 2 bases and J dropped 8 bases, with 14 bases sitting between them. A remark on this clone: Its antigen remains unknown.

This TCR was recovered from a woman aged 45 to 65 in good health and CMV-seronegative. The sample consisted of PBMCs. The chain joins TRBV9 to TRBJ2-1, with D possibly TRBD1 on 5 matching bases. CDR3 DNA sequence: TGTGCCAGCAGCGTTCAGGACACCAGGTATGAGCAGTTCTTC. This gives the protein CASSVQDTRYEQFF.